The rows below give T cell receptor beta chains drawn from one sample of a study of blood T cell repertoires in COVID-19. Data came from immunoSEQ multiplex PCR; TCRdb stores just in-frame clones and leaves some out. This sample has approximately 100,000 clones; 75% to 90% occur once, and the top ten carry less than 40%. Sequencing was carried out using peripheral blood. The origin of the receptors is a woman over 75 with acute or convalescent COVID-19. Both conserved end residues are trimmed from each CDR3. Where a row states a size, it is once, few, many or the class of an expanded clone; other rows omit it.

CDR3,length,V,size
ASSYSGDSNYGYT,13,TRBV6-5,NA
ASSHPPTEAF,10,TRBV7-3,NA
ASSPRVLSNQETQY,14,TRBV7-8,NA
ASSFRGVPNQPQH,13,TRBV7-2,NA
ASSQDRGSYGYT,12,TRBV4-2,NA
ASSLSGIPSGANVLT,15,TRBV11-3,NA
ASSQLAGGRYNEQF,14,TRBV14,NA
ASSSDREVGYT,11,TRBV28,NA
ASSPDRGGTDTQY,13,TRBV6-6,NA
ASSQYMGAEAF,11,TRBV14,few
AGTSGGQETQY,11,TRBV10-1,NA
ASSPGQVYGYT,11,TRBV6-5,NA
ASSLKAGPNQPQH,13,TRBV28,NA
ASSGTGGVYGYT,12,TRBV28,NA
ASSKQGGTEAF,11,TRBV2,NA
ASSGWTEETQY,11,TRBV2,NA
ASSLGGNLEQF,11,TRBV28,NA
ASRGRDRVTGELF,13,TRBV6-5,NA
ASSRETRSGHNEQF,14,TRBV5-8,NA
ASSLSPTNTEAF,12,TRBV28,NA
ARTKRYGYT,9,TRBV27,once
ASRSQGSTGYT,11,TRBV2,NA
ASSPDEKLF,9,TRBV12-3/TRBV12-4,NA
ASSYSDRVFGELF,13,TRBV6-2/TRBV6-3,NA
ASSLYSGGEQY,11,TRBV5-1,NA
ASSLSGSAGGETQY,14,TRBV7-6,NA
ASNQGWRNTIY,11,TRBV30,once
AISEQDRVSYNEQF,14,TRBV10-3,NA